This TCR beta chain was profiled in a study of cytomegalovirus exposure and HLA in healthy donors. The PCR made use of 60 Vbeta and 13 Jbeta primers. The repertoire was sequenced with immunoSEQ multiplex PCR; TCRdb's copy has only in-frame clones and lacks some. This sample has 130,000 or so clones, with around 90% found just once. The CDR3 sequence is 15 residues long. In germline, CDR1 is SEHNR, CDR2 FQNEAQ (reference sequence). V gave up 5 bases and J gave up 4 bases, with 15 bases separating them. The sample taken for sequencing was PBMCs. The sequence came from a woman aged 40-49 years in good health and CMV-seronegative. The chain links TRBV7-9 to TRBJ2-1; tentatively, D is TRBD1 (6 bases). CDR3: CASSLTGPLYNEQFF. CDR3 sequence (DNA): TGTGCCAGCAGCCTCACAGGGCCCTTATACAATGAGCAGTTCTTC.